This entry is about one T cell receptor (beta chain). CDR1 and CDR2 from the germline V gene are SGHTA and FQGNSA. V lost 1 base, J lost 5 bases, and 8 bases lay in between. This CDR3 is 14 amino acids long. How the authors handled the data: Researchers report that nucleated cell counts were estimated from reference gene primer amplification. Measured with immunoSEQ multiplex PCR; TCRdb has only the in-frame clones, and not every one. Clonal size and the V and J genes are those of that table, whereas D and trimming came from the DNA. Of 300,000 to 350,000 clones in the sample, approximately 86% were seen once. The data are from a study of blood T cell repertoires in COVID-19.

Sample: PBMCs or T cells enriched from blood (not recorded which). This clonotype originated in a woman aged 40 to 50 with acute COVID-19. This sequence joins TRBV7-2 and TRBJ1-4, with D possibly being TRBD1 (5 bases). CDR3 bases: TGTGCCAGCAGCTTAGACAGGTGGAATGAAAAACTGTTTTTT. Translating it yields CASSLDRWNEKLFF.